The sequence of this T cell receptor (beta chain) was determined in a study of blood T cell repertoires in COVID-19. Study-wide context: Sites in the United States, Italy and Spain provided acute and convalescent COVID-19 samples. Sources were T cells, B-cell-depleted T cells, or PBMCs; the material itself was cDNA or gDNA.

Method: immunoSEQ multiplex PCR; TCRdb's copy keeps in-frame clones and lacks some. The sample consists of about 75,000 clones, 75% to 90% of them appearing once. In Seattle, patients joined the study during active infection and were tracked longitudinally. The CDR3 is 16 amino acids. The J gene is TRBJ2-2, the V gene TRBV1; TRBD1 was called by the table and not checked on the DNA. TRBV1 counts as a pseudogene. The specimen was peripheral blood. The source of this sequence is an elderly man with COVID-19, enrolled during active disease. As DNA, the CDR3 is TGCACCAGCAGCCAAGATCAGGGGGAAAACACCGGGGAGCTGTTTTTT. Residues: CTSSQDQGENTGELFF.